Below, 2 T cell receptor beta chains from the same sample are listed, as sequenced in a study of T cell responses to AZD1222 COVID-19 vaccine (dated by TCRdb to about 2021). The time point label on this specimen signifies: about 28 days (+/-7) after the second vaccine dose. Library generation was performed with the immunoSEQ multiplex PCR assay. TCRdb carries this immuneACCESS record with in-frame sequences only. Its versions omit some clonotypes, under half of them owing to an unresolved V gene in the studies checked, with the rest unexplained. Recorded for this sample are about 48,000 clones; 75% to 90% of them occurred a single time. The top ten hold 5.3% of the sample. The sample in question was peripheral blood, obtained 28 days after the second AZD1222 dose. These receptors all come from an adult who received the AZD1222 COVID-19 vaccine.

This clone was detected once. The rearrangement joins TRBV4-1 to TRBJ2-3; D ambiguous. Germline-derived CDR1 and CDR2 are MGHRA and YSYEKL. The ends were cut back, 4 bases at V and 2 bases at J, with 4 bases in the middle. The CDR3 sequence is 12 residues long. The CDR3 is CASSPPTDTQYF. The CDR3 DNA follows: TGCGCCAGCAGCCCCCCCACAGATACGCAGTATTTT.

The V and J genes are TRBV7-2 and TRBJ1-2; 8 bases are a match to TRBD1. This CDR3 has 14 amino acids. CDR1 is SGHTA and CDR2 is FQGNSA in the germline V gene. Trimming cost V 5 bases and J 5 bases; bases outside gene matches: 7. The CDR3 coding sequence is TGTGCCAGCAGCCCAGGGGGCGCAGGATATGGCTACACCTTC. It codes for CASSPGGAGYGYTF.